The rows below give T cell receptor beta chains drawn from one sample of a study of blood T cell repertoires in COVID-19. Only in-frame clones appear in the TCRdb table, and some are missing; sequencing was by immunoSEQ multiplex PCR. This sample yields about 380,000 clones, of which about 88% are seen a single time; 1.2% belongs to the top ten. The sample was PBMCs or T cells enriched from blood (not recorded which). Every receptor here comes from a woman under 30 who had recovered from COVID-19. CDR3s include the opening cysteine and the closing phenylalanine or tryptophan. The D gene is left open where the match is weak. Expanded clones get a size class; other rows say once, few or many, or leave the size out.

>TRBJ2-4|TRBV4-1|NA|NA
CASSQGRQGRRTKNIQYF
TGCGCCAGCAGCCAAGGTCGGCAGGGCCGGCGTACCAAAAACATTCAGTACTTC
>TRBJ2-5|TRBV5-6|NA|TRBD1
CASSPGTGTFETQYF
TGTGCCAGCAGCCCCGGGACAGGGACCTTCGAGACCCAGTACTTC
>TRBJ1-4|TRBV9|NA|NA
CASSVDAGWAETAKLFF
TGTGCCAGCAGCGTAGATGCTGGCTGGGCCGAAACCGCAAAACTGTTTTTT
>TRBJ2-7|TRBV5-6|NA|TRBD1
CASSLPWTGSSYEQYF
TGTGCCAGCAGCTTACCTTGGACAGGGAGCTCCTACGAGCAGTACTTC
>TRBJ1-2|TRBV19|NA|TRBD1
CASSPDRDYGYTF
TGTGCCAGTAGCCCGGACAGGGACTATGGCTACACCTTC
>TRBJ1-3|TRBV3-1/TRBV3-2|NA|NA
CASSQGPEVTIYF
TGTGCCAGCAGCCAAGGACCCGAGGTGACCATATATTTT
>TRBJ1-1|TRBV6-5|NA|NA
CASSRGLNTEAFF
TGTGCCAGCAGCCGGGGACTTAACACTGAAGCTTTCTTT
>TRBJ2-3|TRBV7-9|NA|NA
CASSDRETYTQYF
TGTGCCAGCAGCGACCGGGAGACGTATACGCAGTATTTT
>TRBJ1-1|TRBV4-1|NA|TRBD1
CASSQDGTGLTEAFF
TGCGCCAGCAGCCAAGATGGGACAGGGTTAACTGAAGCTTTCTTT
>TRBJ2-1|TRBV4-1|few|NA
CASSQETLAVDEQFF
TGCGCCAGCAGCCAAGAAACACTAGCCGTGGATGAGCAGTTCTTC
>TRBJ2-5|TRBV10-1|once|TRBD2
CASSVAGGPGETQYF
TGCGCCAGCAGCGTGGCGGGGGGGCCCGGGGAGACCCAGTACTTC
>TRBJ1-6|TRBV6-5|NA|NA
CASSLQGENSPLHF
TGTGCCAGCAGCCTACAGGGTGAAAATTCACCCCTCCACTTT
>TRBJ1-6|TRBV27|NA|NA
CASSLEASYNSPLHF
TGTGCCAGCAGTTTGGAGGCGTCCTATAATTCACCCCTCCACTTT
>TRBJ1-5|TRBV7-3|NA|NA
CASSEQANQPQHF
TGTGCCAGCAGCGAACAGGCAAATCAGCCCCAGCATTTT
>TRBJ2-5|TRBV6-5|NA|TRBD2
CASSPERGEWETQYF
TGTGCCAGCAGCCCAGAGCGGGGGGAATGGGAGACCCAGTACTTC
>TRBJ1-1|TRBV6-5|NA|NA
CASRPPGGSGTEAFF
TGTGCCAGCAGACCCCCGGGAGGGAGTGGCACTGAAGCTTTCTTT
>TRBJ2-1|TRBV7-9|once|TRBD1
CASSSGQGIAEQFF
TGTGCCAGCAGCTCCGGACAGGGTATCGCTGAGCAGTTCTTC
>TRBJ1-2|TRBV9|NA|TRBD1
CASSVLSGGGGYTF
TGTGCCAGCAGCGTCTTGTCAGGGGGTGGTGGCTACACCTTC
>TRBJ1-2|TRBV9|NA|TRBD1
CASSVEGQPGGGYTF
TGTGCCAGCAGCGTCGAGGGACAGCCCGGGGGTGGCTACACCTTC
>TRBJ2-1|TRBV24-1|NA|TRBD1
CATRGAGGSEQFF
TGTGCCACCAGGGGGGCAGGGGGCAGTGAGCAGTTCTTC
>TRBJ1-4|TRBV4-1|NA|TRBD1
CASSQDLTGGNEKLFF
TGCGCCAGCAGCCAAGATCTCACAGGGGGTAATGAAAAACTGTTTTTT
>TRBJ2-3|TRBV19|NA|TRBD2
CASKRLAVTDTQYF
TGTGCCAGTAAACGGCTAGCGGTCACAGATACGCAGTATTTT
>TRBJ1-3|TRBV7-9|NA|NA
CASSPPRVFSSGNTIYF
TGTGCCAGCAGCCCACCCCGGGTTTTCAGCTCTGGAAACACCATATATTTT
>TRBJ1-5|TRBV10-3|NA|NA
CAISGTEGAQHF
TGTGCCATCAGTGGGACCGAGGGGGCCCAGCATTTT
>TRBJ2-3|TRBV7-9|once|NA
CASSEGNTQYF
TGTGCCAGCAGCGAGGGAAATACGCAGTATTTT
>TRBJ1-5|TRBV2|NA|TRBD1
CASSPGQYNQPQHF
TGTGCCAGCTCACCGGGACAGTACAATCAGCCCCAGCATTTT
>TRBJ2-1|TRBV19|NA|TRBD1
CASRLERTGQNEQFF
TGTGCCAGTAGATTAGAAAGGACAGGACAAAATGAGCAGTTCTTC
>TRBJ1-3|TRBV7-6|NA|NA
CASSLETGASSGNTIYF
TGTGCCAGCAGCTTAGAGACAGGAGCGAGCTCTGGAAACACCATATATTTT
>TRBJ1-1|TRBV4-3|NA|NA
CASSQARDLNTEAFF
TGCGCCAGCAGCCAAGCGCGGGACCTGAACACTGAAGCTTTCTTT
>TRBJ1-6|TRBV4-3|NA|NA
CASSQDRQGYNSPLHF
TGCGCCAGCAGCCAAGATCGCCAGGGCTATAATTCACCCCTCCACTTT
>TRBJ2-7|TRBV10-3|NA|TRBD1
CAISGQGGSYEQYF
TGTGCCATCAGCGGACAGGGAGGATCCTACGAGCAGTACTTC
>TRBJ2-1|TRBV19|NA|TRBD1
CASSWTGVTEQFF
TGTGCCAGTAGTTGGACAGGGGTTACTGAGCAGTTCTTC
>TRBJ2-7|TRBV6-5|NA|NA
CASTRNYEQYF
TGTGCCAGCACGAGGAACTACGAGCAGTACTTC
>TRBJ1-2|TRBV30|NA|NA
CAWREYGYTF
TGTGCCTGGAGGGAGTATGGCTACACCTTC
>TRBJ2-2|TRBV5-1|NA|NA
CASSLRTGNTGELFF
TGCGCCAGCAGCTTACGGACTGGGAACACCGGGGAGCTGTTTTTT
>TRBJ2-1|TRBV4-3|NA|TRBD2
CASSQGLATYNEQFF
TGCGCCAGCAGCCAAGGACTAGCCACCTACAATGAGCAGTTCTTC
>TRBJ2-2|TRBV18|NA|TRBD2
CASSRSGGDTGELFF
TGTGCCAGCTCAAGGAGCGGGGGCGACACCGGGGAGCTGTTTTTT
>TRBJ1-2|TRBV2|NA|NA
CASRATGYWGYTF
TGTGCCAGCAGGGCAACAGGATACTGGGGCTACACCTTC
>TRBJ2-5|TRBV28|NA|TRBD2
CASSFASGGQETQYF
TGTGCCAGCAGTTTTGCGAGCGGGGGACAAGAGACCCAGTACTTC
>TRBJ1-1|TRBV13|NA|NA
CASSLETGKDEAFF
TGTGCCAGCAGCTTAGAGACAGGAAAGGATGAAGCTTTCTTT
>TRBJ1-2|TRBV24-1|few|NA
CATSVPDRFYGYTF
TGTGCCACCAGTGTCCCCGACAGGTTCTATGGCTACACCTTC
>TRBJ1-3|TRBV7-9|NA|TRBD1
CASILTGVGNTIYF
TGTGCCAGCATCCTGACAGGGGTTGGAAACACCATATATTTT
>TRBJ2-7|TRBV4-1|NA|NA
CASSQTSYEQYF
TGCGCCAGCAGCCAAACTAGCTACGAGCAGTACTTC
>TRBJ1-2|TRBV14|NA|TRBD1
CASSQSTGGGYGYTF
TGTGCCAGCAGCCAATCAACAGGGGGCGGCTATGGCTACACCTTC
>TRBJ1-1|TRBV19|NA|NA
CASSIGWRDTEAFF
TGTGCCAGTAGTATCGGATGGAGGGACACTGAAGCTTTCTTT
>TRBJ1-2|TRBV4-1|NA|NA
CASSPKAGLDNYGYTF
TGCGCCAGCAGCCCGAAGGCGGGCCTGGATAACTATGGCTACACCTTC
>TRBJ1-2|TRBV7-8|NA|TRBD1
CASSLGTGGHANYGYTF
TGTGCCAGCAGCCTAGGAACAGGGGGGCACGCTAACTATGGCTACACCTTC
>TRBJ2-1|TRBV4-3|NA|TRBD2
CASSQDLIAGAAYNEQFF
TGCGCCAGCAGCCAAGATCTAATAGCGGGGGCGGCCTACAATGAGCAGTTCTTC
>TRBJ2-7|TRBV7-2|once|NA
CASSLVDTAISEQYF
TGTGCCAGCAGCTTAGTCGATACAGCCATCTCGGAGCAGTACTTC
>TRBJ2-1|TRBV5-4|NA|TRBD2
CASSLDRLAGAYNEQFF
TGTGCCAGCAGCTTGGACCGGCTAGCGGGAGCCTACAATGAGCAGTTCTTC